The 26 T cell receptor beta chains below come from one sample, sequenced in a study of blood T cells in healthy people across ages. Sample-barcoded 5' priming and a J-beta primer mix drove a second PCR of roughly 7 to 11 cycles. TCRdb re-analysed the 5' RACE reads in MiXCR, keeping a single row per CDR3 protein. The sample yields under 1 million distinct CDR3 sequences, approximately 44% seen once. Sequencing was done on a sample of blood. These receptor sequences come from a man in his sixties in good health.

The chain carries TRBV6-2 or TRBV6-3 and TRBJ2-5, with 8 bases that match TRBD1. The J call is doubtful: the DNA matches TRBJ2-7 better. Germline-derived CDR1 and CDR2 are MNHEY and SVGEGT. The CDR3 consists of 14 residues. The CDR3 DNA reads as TGTGCCAGCAGAATGACAGGGGCGAACTACGAGCAGTACTTC. Its translation is CASRMTGANYEQYF.

V is TRBV4-3 and J is TRBJ2-4; no definite D call. Germline V gives CDR1 LGHNA, CDR2 YSLEER. This CDR3 region has 16 residues. V gave up 0 bases and J gave up 6 bases, with 15 bases separating them. The CDR3 DNA reads TGCGCCAGCAGCCAAGATTATGAAGATGGGCTAAACATTCAGTACTTC. Its protein is CASSQDYEDGLNIQYF.

V usage is TRBV20-1 and J usage is TRBJ1-2; 7 bases map to TRBD1. The CDR3 is made up of 15 amino acids. Losses at the gene ends were 0 bases for V and 4 bases for J; bases not matched to a gene: 8. Per germline, CDR1 DFQATT and CDR2 SNEGSKA (reference sequence). The CDR3 protein is CSAREAQGRFYGYTF. DNA for the CDR3: TGCAGTGCTAGAGAGGCACAGGGGCGATTCTATGGCTACACCTTC.

The chain recombines TRBV5-5 with TRBJ2-2; D gene uncertain. CDR1 is SGHKS, CDR2 YYEKEE, per germline (reference sequence). V was trimmed by 0 bases and J by 2 bases, leaving 8 bases between them. This CDR3 region has 15 residues. The CDR3 nucleotides read TGTGCCAGCAGCTTGGGGGTTCGAAACACCGGGGAGCTGTTTTTT. It specifies CASSLGVRNTGELFF.

This chain links TRBV18 with TRBJ1-2; weak D call: TRBD1 (5 bases). The CDR3 runs to 17 residues. CDR1 and CDR2 (germline): KGHSH, LQKENI. Between the trimmed V and J ends, which lost 4 bases and 3 bases, there was a span of 21 bases. The CDR3 reads CASSLTGHPESDYGYTF. The CDR3 DNA reads TGTGCCAGCTCACTCACAGGCCATCCAGAAAGCGACTATGGCTACACCTTC.

V usage is TRBV20-1 and J usage is TRBJ2-5, with 7 nucleotides matching TRBD2. The CDR3 runs to 15 residues. CDR1 is DFQATT and CDR2 is SNEGSKA in the germline V gene (reference sequence). The junction had 11 bases not matched to a gene; V was cut back by 5 bases and J by 2 bases. The chain's CDR3 is CSAGAFSGRQETQYF. As DNA, the CDR3 is TGCAGTGCTGGGGCGTTTAGCGGGCGACAAGAGACCCAGTACTTC.

About this clonotype itself: This may be a read error, as it is one base from a much larger clone. The chain has TRBV6-5 and TRBJ1-1; 8 bases are a match to TRBD1. This CDR3 has 15 residues. The J segment lost 4 bases and the V segment lost 2 bases, leaving 6 bases of the junction unmatched. The germline V gene has CDR1 MNHEY and CDR2 SVGAGI. The CDR3 sequence is CASSYVSGGGTEAFF. The CDR3 region has the DNA TGTGCCAGCAGTTACGTATCAGGGGGCGGCACTGAAGCTTTCTTT.

This chain links TRBV20-1 with TRBJ2-1; D is undetermined. The CDR3 consists of 14 residues. V dropped 3 bases and J dropped 0 bases, with 9 bases sitting between them. Germline V gives CDR1 DFQATT, CDR2 SNEGSKA (reference sequence). The CDR3 coding sequence is TGCAGTGCTAGGGACCCCAGCTCCTACAATGAGCAGTTCTTC. Its translation: CSARDPSSYNEQFF.

The chain combines TRBV15 with TRBJ1-5; 7 bases are a match to TRBD1. The ends lost 5 bases at V and 5 bases at J; junction bases unmatched: 12. Per germline, CDR1 LNHNV and CDR2 YYDKDF (reference sequence). The CDR3 runs to 16 residues. CDR3 in DNA: TGTGCCACCAGCGGGGCTCCGGGACAGTATTATCAGCCCCAGCATTTT. Amino acids: CATSGAPGQYYQPQHF.

The chain is built from TRBV25-1 and TRBJ2-1; D is possibly TRBD2 (5 bases). The CDR3 sequence is 12 residues long. The germline V gene has CDR1 MGHDK and CDR2 SYGVNS. With 5 bases removed from V and 10 bases from J, the gap between germline ends came to 12 bases. The CDR3 here is CASSTRGTEQFF. In nucleotides, the CDR3 is TGTGCCAGCAGTACCCGGGGAACGGAGCAGTTCTTC.

Details on this clonotype: This may come from a read error, since a much larger clone is one base off. This CDR3 is CASSGSSRYQEAQYF. The CDR3 DNA is TGTGCCAGCAGCGGTAGCTCAAGGTACCAAGAGGCCCAGTACTTC. This chain connects TRBV7-9 to TRBJ2-5; D not resolved. Germline V CDR1 and CDR2: SEHNR, FQNEAQ (reference sequence). CDR3 length: 15 residues.

This rearrangement joins TRBV9 to TRBJ1-1, with D possibly being TRBD1 (5 bases). Germline values: CDR1 SGDLS, CDR2 YYNGEE. The CDR3 is 15 residues long. V was shortened by 0 bases and J by 4 bases, with 13 bases between the two germline ends. CDR3 amino acids: CASSVDWGKSTEAFF. The DNA for the CDR3 is TGTGCCAGCAGCGTAGATTGGGGGAAGTCCACTGAAGCTTTCTTT.

Only a few counts were recorded for this clonotype. CDR3 bases: TGTGCCAGCAGGCATATAGGGACAGGATCCTACGAGCAGTACTTC. It specifies CASRHIGTGSYEQYF. This sequence joins TRBV11-1 and TRBJ2-7; 8 bases are shared with TRBD1. CDR1 and CDR2 from the germline V gene are SGHAT and FQDESV (reference sequence). Losses at the gene ends were 6 bases for V and 1 base for J; bases not matched to a gene: 8. The CDR3 sequence is 15 residues long.

The V call is TRBV4-3, the J call TRBJ2-7, with 8 bases aligning to TRBD2. The CDR3 covers 15 residues. After removal of 1 base from V and 6 bases from J, the junction contained 8 bases not matched to a gene. Germline CDR1 and CDR2: LGHNA and YSLEER. The CDR3 DNA is TGCGCCAGCAGCCAAGTCTGGCGGGGGGCGGTCGAGCAGTACTTC. Encoded protein: CASSQVWRGAVEQYF.

The chain combines TRBV12-3 or TRBV12-4 with TRBJ2-5, with TRBD2 as a possible D gene (6 bases). Trimming stripped 7 bases from V and 2 bases from J, with 20 bases between. The CDR3 runs to 16 residues. CDR3 sequence: CASTKIKSGLQETQYF. The CDR3 DNA reads as TGTGCCAGCACCAAAATTAAATCGGGACTTCAAGAGACCCAGTACTTC.

This clonotype has more than one count but fewer than ten. The chain recombines TRBV20-1 with TRBJ1-5; 10 positions agree with TRBD1. Germline CDR1 is DFQATT and CDR2 is SNEGSKA (reference sequence). The length of the CDR3 is 15 residues. Losses at the gene ends were 3 bases for V and 1 base for J; bases not matched to a gene: 3. CDR3 DNA sequence: TGCAGTGCTAGCGGGACAGGGGCGAGCAATCAGCCCCAGCATTTT. It yields the protein CSASGTGASNQPQHF.

In its sample, this clonotype was seen once. This chain links TRBV7-2 with TRBJ1-1, with 8 positions matching TRBD1. The germline gives CDR1 SGHTA, CDR2 FQGNSA. This CDR3 has 13 amino acids. With V trimmed by 1 base and J by 8 bases, 3 bases remained unmatched. CDR3 residues: CASSLVRDREAFF. The CDR3 DNA is TGTGCCAGCAGCTTAGTAAGGGACAGGGAAGCTTTCTTT.

The chain recombines TRBV7-6 with TRBJ2-3; 14 nucleotides line up with TRBD2. The ends lost 5 bases at V and 2 bases at J; junction bases unmatched: 9. The germline gives CDR1 SGHVS, CDR2 FNYEAQ. The CDR3 spans 18 residues. The DNA for the CDR3 is TGTGCCAGCAGCCACGGGACTAGCGGGGGAGATTACACAGATACGCAGTATTTT. Its protein is CASSHGTSGGDYTDTQYF. The variable domain in full, with the rest retrieved from reference TRBV7-6 and TRBJ2-3, is GAGVSQSPRYKVTKRGQDVALRCDPISGHVSLYWYRQALGQGPEFLTYFNYEAQQDKSGLPNDRFSAERPEGSISTLTIQRTEQRDSAMYRCASSHGTSGGDYTDTQYFGPGTRLTVL.

V usage is TRBV19 and J usage is TRBJ1-1, with D maybe TRBD1 (6 bases). The V gene's germline CDR1 is LNHDA and CDR2 SQIVND (reference sequence). Trimming shortened V by 10 bases and J by 3 bases, and 18 bases separated the two germline ends. The length of the CDR3 is 14 residues. The CDR3: CATYRESRDTEAFF. The DNA for the CDR3 is TGTGCCACCTACAGGGAATCAAGAGACACTGAAGCTTTCTTT. The full variable domain, rest sourced from reference TRBV19 and TRBJ1-1, is DGGITQSPKYLFRKEGQNVTLSCEQNLNHDAMYWYRQDPGQGLRLIYYSQIVNDFQKGDIAEGYSVSREKKESFPLTVTSAQKNPTAFYLCATYRESRDTEAFFGQGTRLTVV.

The chain uses TRBV9 and TRBJ2-3, with D possibly matching TRBD2 (6 bases). Per germline, CDR1 SGDLS and CDR2 YYNGEE. There are 13 residues in the CDR3. With 3 bases removed from V and 7 bases from J, the gap between germline ends came to 12 bases. CDR3 sequence reads: CASSATSSHTQYF. In nucleotides, the CDR3 is TGTGCCAGCAGCGCCACTAGCTCGCATACGCAGTATTTT.

The CDR3 DNA reads TGTGCCAGCAGCGGCCGGGACAGGGGGCTGAACGAGCAGTACTTC. Protein: CASSGRDRGLNEQYF. The chain recombines TRBV28 with TRBJ2-7; 12 positions agree with TRBD1. This CDR3 contains 15 residues. The trim removed 6 bases at V and 5 bases at J, leaving 8 bases unmatched. Germline assignment: CDR1 MDHEN and CDR2 SYDVKM.

The chain combines TRBV5-5 with TRBJ2-2, with 8 bases that match TRBD2. The CDR3 runs 17 residues. Trimming removed 1 base from V and 1 base from J; junction bases left unmatched: 6. Germline values: CDR1 SGHKS, CDR2 YYEKEE (reference sequence). The CDR3 bases are TGTGCCAGCAGCTTGTTCCCGGGGGGGCGGAACACCGGGGAGCTGTTTTTT. Translating it yields CASSLFPGGRNTGELFF.

The chain links TRBV4-1 to TRBJ1-2; the match to TRBD1 covers 9 bases. Unmatched junction bases numbered 9, after V lost 3 bases and J lost 7 bases. There are 15 residues in the CDR3. The germline V gene has CDR1 MGHRA and CDR2 YSYEKL. This CDR3 is CASSQSMGQGCGYTF. The CDR3 DNA reads as TGCGCCAGCAGCCAGTCGATGGGACAGGGCTGTGGCTACACCTTC.

The V call is TRBV19, the J call TRBJ1-2; D unclear. The CDR3 contains 12 residues. Trimming removed 7 bases from V and 7 bases from J, with 13 bases in between. Germline lookup yields CDR1 LNHDA and CDR2 SQIVND (reference sequence). The CDR3 protein is CASTREYSGYTF. CDR3 coding DNA: TGTGCCAGTACACGGGAGTACTCTGGCTACACCTTC.

This clonotype was found once. The rearrangement uses TRBV20-1 and TRBJ2-4; 8 bases are shared with TRBD1. The closer fit of TRBJ2-7 to the DNA end suggests the J call may be wrong. CDR1 DFQATT and CDR2 SNEGSKA come from the germline V gene (reference sequence). CDR3 length: 14 amino acids. The CDR3 DNA is TGCAGTGCTAGACCCGGACAGGGATCAGGCGAGCAGTACTTC. Translation gives CSARPGQGSGEQYF.

The chain employs TRBV28 and TRBJ1-3; no definite D call. The length of the CDR3 is 16 residues. Germline V CDR1 and CDR2: MDHEN, SYDVKM. V lost 3 bases, J lost 0 bases, and 12 bases lay in between. The CDR3 nucleotides are TGTGCCAGCAGTTTCAAGGGAGGGCACTCTGGAAACACCATATATTTT. It yields the protein CASSFKGGHSGNTIYF.